The 15 T cell receptor beta chains given below trace back to one sample, sequenced in a study of cytomegalovirus exposure and HLA in healthy donors. Primers for the PCR totalled 60 Vbeta and 13 Jbeta. Repertoires were generated with immunoSEQ multiplex PCR, while TCRdb's copy carries only in-frame clones and drops some. Found here are 100,000 to 150,000 clones; the top ten clones hold roughly 1.5%. Source material: PBMCs. These receptors were obtained from a middle-aged woman in good health and CMV-seronegative.

V gene TRBV4-1 combines with J gene TRBJ2-5; D remains ambiguous. This CDR3 is built from 14 residues. Germline CDR1 and CDR2: MGHRA and YSYEKL. V shed 0 bases and J shed 5 bases, with 10 bases lying between them. DNA for the CDR3: TGCGCCAGCAGCCAAGATCCCAGGATGGAGACCCAGTACTTC. Its protein is CASSQDPRMETQYF.

Notes on this clone: The same CDR3 can be traced to other DNA sequences in this sample. The chain uses TRBV5-1 and TRBJ1-2, with 8 bases aligning to TRBD1. The germline CDR1 and CDR2 sequences are SGHRS and YFSETQ. This CDR3 spans 14 amino acids. Germline trimming cut 4 bases from V and 4 bases from J; bases unmatched to any gene: 6. This CDR3 reads CASSPDRGSYGYTF. CDR3 DNA: TGCGCCAGCAGCCCCGACAGGGGCTCCTATGGCTACACCTTC.

The J gene is TRBJ2-5, the V gene TRBV5-1; TRBD2 agrees at 15 bases. This CDR3 region has 17 residues. CDR1 SGHRS and CDR2 YFSETQ come from the germline V gene. Unmatched junction bases numbered 10, after V lost 3 bases and J lost 7 bases. The CDR3 sequence is CASSSPWTSGGAVTQYF. As DNA, the CDR3 is TGCGCCAGCAGCTCTCCTTGGACTAGCGGGGGGGCAGTGACCCAGTACTTC.

The chain has TRBV5-6 and TRBJ2-7; 9 nucleotides agree with TRBD1. The CDR3 totals 19 residues. Trimming removed 0 bases from V and 5 bases from J; junction bases left unmatched: 18. Germline values: CDR1 SGHDT, CDR2 YYEEEE. CDR3 nucleotides: TGTGCCAGCAGCTTGGGGGGACAGGGAGAGGGTACCAGGCGGCACGAGCAGTACTTC. It encodes CASSLGGQGEGTRRHEQYF.

V is TRBV7-2 and J is TRBJ2-7, with 7 bases fitting TRBD2. Trimming at V came to 0 bases and at J to 0 bases, leaving 2 bases not matched to a gene. This CDR3 is built from 15 residues. CDR1 is SGHTA and CDR2 is FQGNSA in the germline V gene. CDR3 amino acids: CASSLASGVSYEQYF. The CDR3 bases are TGTGCCAGCAGCTTAGCCAGCGGGGTCTCCTACGAGCAGTACTTC.

The genes are TRBV7-6 and TRBJ1-3, with 7 bases aligning to TRBD1. With V trimmed by 8 bases and J by 0 bases, 4 bases remained unmatched. Germline V lookup: CDR1 SGHVS, CDR2 FNYEAQ. CDR3 length: 14 residues. This CDR3 reads CASVRDSSGNTIYF. The CDR3 nucleotides read TGTGCCAGCGTTCGGGACAGCTCTGGAAACACCATATATTTT.

J is TRBJ1-3 and V is TRBV28, with D perhaps matching TRBD1 (6 bases). The CDR3 loop spans 14 amino acids. Germline CDR1 MDHEN, CDR2 SYDVKM. V dropped 6 bases and J dropped 2 bases, with 11 bases sitting between them. The CDR3 loop reads CASSPGVTGNTIYF. CDR3 coding DNA: TGTGCCAGCAGCCCAGGGGTTACTGGAAACACCATATATTTT.

The chain carries TRBV11-2 and TRBJ1-6; no clear D gene. V lost 5 bases and J 6 bases, leaving 14 bases between the germline ends. Germline V gene sequence: CDR1 SGHAT, CDR2 FQNNGV. The CDR3 consists of 15 residues. CDR3 nucleotide sequence: TGTGCCAGCAGCCTTGCCGGCAGGCTTAATTCACCCCTCCACTTT. This sequence encodes CASSLAGRLNSPLHF.

The chain has TRBV28 and TRBJ2-5, with D possibly TRBD2 on 5 matching bases. This CDR3 has 15 amino acids. V lost 4 bases and J 5 bases, leaving 17 bases between the germline ends. The germline gives CDR1 MDHEN, CDR2 SYDVKM. As DNA, the CDR3 is TGTGCCAGCAGTTCTAGCAGCAACCGCGGGGAGACCCAGTACTTC. Translation gives CASSSSSNRGETQYF. Variable domain in full (rest from reference TRBV28 and TRBJ2-5): DVKVTQSSRYLVKRTGEKVFLECVQDMDHENMFWYRQDPGLGLRLIYFSYDVKMKEKGDIPEGYSVSREKKERFSLILESASTNQTSMYLCASSSSSNRGETQYFGPGTRLLVL.

V usage is TRBV27 and J usage is TRBJ2-1, with TRBD2 identical over 7 bases. V trimming: 7 bases; J trimming: 2 bases; junction bases outside the gene matches: 8. Germline assignment: CDR1 MNHEY and CDR2 SMNVEV (reference sequence). The CDR3 contains 15 residues. The CDR3 DNA follows: TGTGCCAGCATTCGAGGCGGGGGACCCTACAATGAGCAGTTCTTC. Its protein product is CASIRGGGPYNEQFF.

The chain links TRBV10-3 to TRBJ2-7; maybe TRBD1 (6 bases). Trimming took 5 bases from V and 7 from J, leaving 12 bases between them. This CDR3 spans 12 amino acids. Germline values: CDR1 ENHRY, CDR2 SYGVKD. The CDR3 sequence is CAISPTGYEQYV. DNA for the CDR3: TGTGCCATCAGTCCTACAGGGTATGAGCAGTACGTC.

The chain recombines TRBV5-1 with TRBJ2-7; D is perhaps TRBD2 (5 bases). The V end lost 2 bases, the J end lost 0 bases, and 9 bases lay between the germline ends. The CDR3 spans 14 residues. Per the germline V gene, CDR1 is SGHRS and CDR2 is YFSETQ. The CDR3 DNA reads as TGCGCCAGCAGCTTCGGGGTGGGCTCCTACGAGCAGTACGTC. Translating it yields CASSFGVGSYEQYV.

V gene TRBV5-8 combines with J gene TRBJ1-1; D is possibly TRBD1 (6 bases). Germline CDR1 and CDR2: SGHTS and YDEGEE. This CDR3 has 14 amino acids. Between the trimmed V and J ends, which lost 4 bases and 5 bases, there was a span of 15 bases. Here the CDR3 DNA reads TGTGCCAGCAGCCTTCCAGGGGCTGTTACTGAAGCTTTCTTT. It yields the protein CASSLPGAVTEAFF.

This rearrangement joins TRBV4-2 to TRBJ2-1; TRBD2 matches 7 bases. CDR1 and CDR2 (germline): LGHNA, YNFKEQ. This CDR3 is 16 amino acids long. J gave up 2 bases and V 3 bases, and 7 bases lay outside the gene matches. The CDR3, as DNA: TGTGCCAGCAGCCACCACGGCGGGGGACCCTACAATGAGCAGTTCTTC. Translating gives CASSHHGGGPYNEQFF.

The chain carries TRBV18 and TRBJ2-7, with D maybe TRBD2 (5 bases). CDR1 is KGHSH, CDR2 LQKENI, per germline. Trimming removed 3 bases from V and 7 bases from J, with 13 bases in between. The CDR3 covers 13 residues. The CDR3 is CASSPQARGEQYV. DNA for the CDR3: TGTGCCAGCTCACCGCAAGCTCGGGGTGAGCAGTACGTC.